These 19 T cell receptor beta chains share one sample of origin, sequenced in a study of Ad26.COV2.S vaccination and SARS-CoV-2 variants. The treatment denotes: roughly 18 received Ad26.COV2.S at low or high dose, single or two shots; about 5 received placebo; per-sample allocation not given. Samples came from day 63 after the first vaccine or placebo injection. TCRdb's table, derived via immunoSEQ multiplex PCR, lists solely in-frame clones and lacks some. Here the sample spans about 440,000 clones, roughly 88% being singletons. The sequences come from peripheral blood, collected in a trial of Ad26.COV2.S vaccine versus placebo. The receptors here all came from a person aged 18-60 years who received the Ad26.COV2.S COVID-19 vaccine or a placebo.

The chain joins TRBV4-2 to TRBJ2-2, with 8 bases matching TRBD1. This CDR3 is built from 16 residues. CDR1 is LGHNA, CDR2 YNFKEQ, per germline. The junction had 6 bases not matched to a gene; V was cut back by 1 base and J by 5 bases. The CDR3 protein is CASSQVARGRTGELFF. CDR3 coding DNA: TGTGCCAGCAGCCAAGTCGCCAGGGGGCGGACCGGGGAGCTGTTTTTT.

V gene TRBV14 combines with J gene TRBJ2-5; TRBD1 agrees at 7 bases. This CDR3 contains 15 residues. Trimming took 2 bases from V and 5 from J; bases not matched to a gene: 8. From germline, CDR1 is SGHDN and CDR2 FVKESK. The CDR3 DNA reads as TGTGCCAGCAGCCAACTCTACAGGGGCGGTGAGACCCAGTACTTC. Protein product: CASSQLYRGGETQYF.

This chain uses TRBV27 with TRBJ1-6; D ambiguous. V lost 5 bases and J 10 bases, leaving 21 bases between the germline ends. Germline V CDR1 and CDR2: MNHEY, SMNVEV (reference sequence). The CDR3 is 16 amino acids. The CDR3 region has the DNA TGTGCCAGCAGTAGAGCCCCATTCGGGAACGGGTCACCCCTCCACTTT. Protein product: CASSRAPFGNGSPLHF.

V and J are TRBV7-9 and TRBJ1-4; the D gene is possibly TRBD1 (6 bases). CDR1 SEHNR and CDR2 FQNEAQ come from the germline V gene (reference sequence). V dropped 7 bases and J dropped 7 bases, with 28 bases sitting between them. The CDR3 is 18 residues long. This CDR3 is CASMGRGRGGREGEKLFF. The CDR3 nucleotides are TGTGCCAGCATGGGCAGGGGCCGTGGGGGCCGTGAAGGTGAAAAACTGTTTTTT. Supplemented by reference TRBV7-9 and TRBJ1-4, the full variable domain reads DTGVSQNPRHKITKRGQNVTFRCDPISEHNRLYWYRQTLGQGPEFLTYFQNEAQLEKSRLLSDRFSAERPKGSFSTLEIQRTEQGDSAMYLCASMGRGRGGREGEKLFFGSGTQLSVL.

V gene TRBV12-3 or TRBV12-4 combines with J gene TRBJ2-5; 9 nucleotides match TRBD1. The CDR3 extends over 13 amino acids. V shed 5 bases, J shed 4 bases, and the junction held 2 bases outside the gene matches. The CDR3 coding sequence is TGTGCCAGCAGTCAGGACAGGGGAGAGACCCAGTACTTC. This sequence encodes CASSQDRGETQYF.

The chain combines TRBV25-1 with TRBJ2-3, with 8 bases that match TRBD1. The CDR3 is 15 residues long. J was trimmed by 5 bases and V by 3 bases; bases with no gene match: 7. Germline loops: CDR1 MGHDK, CDR2 SYGVNS. CDR3 in DNA: TGTGCCAGCAGTGAGAGGACAGGGAGAGTAGATACGCAGTATTTT. As protein: CASSERTGRVDTQYF.

On this clone: One end of the junction is discordant with germline, which a read error may explain. The rearrangement links TRBV3-1 (or the pseudogene TRBV3-2) to TRBJ1-3; the D is unclear. The CDR3 sequence is 12 residues long. CDR1 and CDR2 (germline): LGHDT, YNNKEL (reference sequence). CDR3 region: CASGHSGNTIYF. The DNA for the CDR3 is TGTGCCAGCGGCCACTCTGGAAACACCATATATTTT.

The V call is TRBV6-1, the J call TRBJ1-1; a possible D gene is TRBD1 (6 bases). This CDR3 is built from 14 residues. Germline CDR1 is MNHNS and CDR2 is SASEGT. Trimming stripped 1 base from V and 5 bases from J, with 11 bases between. The CDR3 loop reads CASSEEGGVTEAFF. The CDR3 DNA sequence: TGTGCCAGCAGTGAAGAAGGGGGGGTAACTGAAGCTTTCTTT.

This clone was observed a handful of times. The chain has TRBV10-3 and TRBJ2-5, with 9 positions matching TRBD2. Trimming at V came to 0 bases and at J to 1 base, leaving 6 bases not matched to a gene. The germline gives CDR1 ENHRY, CDR2 SYGVKD. This CDR3 spans 17 amino acids. The CDR3 loop is CAISESDSGRGQETQYF. As DNA, the CDR3 is TGTGCCATCAGTGAGTCGGATAGCGGGAGAGGCCAAGAGACCCAGTACTTC.

The chain uses TRBV5-4 and TRBJ1-2; 8 nucleotides align to TRBD1. CDR1 and CDR2 (germline): SGHNT, YYREEE (reference sequence). Unmatched junction bases numbered 10, after V lost 1 base and J lost 8 bases. There are 15 residues in the CDR3. As DNA, the CDR3 is TGTGCCAGCAGCTTGCCAGGGGGCGCGAAGTTGGGCTACACCTTC. Its protein is CASSLPGGAKLGYTF.

The genes are TRBV5-5 and TRBJ2-7, with D possibly being TRBD2 (6 bases). The CDR3 loop spans 14 amino acids. Trimming took 4 bases from V and 0 from J, leaving 11 bases between them. Germline V lookup: CDR1 SGHKS, CDR2 YYEKEE (reference sequence). CDR3 sequence: CASSPWGDSYEQYF. The CDR3 DNA reads TGTGCCAGCAGCCCATGGGGGGACTCCTACGAGCAGTACTTC.

The chain employs TRBV6-2 or TRBV6-3 and TRBJ1-1; D gene unclear. In germline, CDR1 is MNHEY, CDR2 SVGEGT. Trimming took 2 bases from V and 4 from J, leaving 8 bases between them. The CDR3 is made up of 13 amino acids. The CDR3 region has the DNA TGTGCCAGCAGTTACGATCGATCCACTGAAGCTTTCTTT. Amino acids: CASSYDRSTEAFF.

The V call is TRBV28, the J call TRBJ2-7; maybe TRBD1 (6 bases). Trimming took off 3 bases at V and 4 bases at J, with 13 bases between the two ends. The germline gives CDR1 MDHEN, CDR2 SYDVKM. This CDR3 is 14 amino acids long. DNA for the CDR3: TGTGCCAGCAGTTTTTGGGCAGGGGAGTACGAGCAGTACTTC. It yields the protein CASSFWAGEYEQYF.

In its sample, this clone was seen once. The chain employs TRBV5-5 and TRBJ2-7; no clear D. The germline gives CDR1 SGHKS, CDR2 YYEKEE (reference sequence). CDR3 length: 14 amino acids. V gave up 1 base and J gave up 5 bases, with 13 bases separating them. CDR3 DNA sequence: TGTGCCAGCAGCTTGTCGCTGAGGTCGGACGAGCAGTACTTC. Its translation: CASSLSLRSDEQYF. Supplemented by reference TRBV5-5 and TRBJ2-7, the full variable domain reads DAGVTQSPTHLIKTRGQQVTLRCSPISGHKSVSWYQQVLGQGPQFIFQYYEKEERGRGNFPDRFSARQFPNYSSELNVNALLLGDSALYLCASSLSLRSDEQYFGPGTRLTVT.

The genes are TRBV28 and TRBJ1-4; D gene uncertain. CDR1 and CDR2 from the germline V gene are MDHEN and SYDVKM. The CDR3 has 13 residues. Between the trimmed V and J ends, which lost 8 bases and 10 bases, there was a span of 17 bases. The CDR3 spells CASAIGIERKLFF. The CDR3 DNA sequence: TGTGCCAGCGCCATCGGTATTGAGAGAAAACTGTTTTTT. The complete variable domain, with remaining parts taken from reference TRBV28 and TRBJ1-4, reads DVKVTQSSRYLVKRTGEKVFLECVQDMDHENMFWYRQDPGLGLRLIYFSYDVKMKEKGDIPEGYSVSREKKERFSLILESASTNQTSMYLCASAIGIERKLFFGSGTQLSVL.

V gene TRBV28 combines with J gene TRBJ1-6; TRBD1 might be the D (6 bases). The germline V and J ends were trimmed by 8 bases and 2 bases, with 10 bases remaining between them. Germline CDR1 and CDR2: MDHEN and SYDVKM. The CDR3 spans 14 residues. DNA of the CDR3: TGTGCCAGCGGGAGGACAGCCTATAATTCACCCCTCCACTTT. Translated, it gives CASGRTAYNSPLHF.

The V call is TRBV14, the J call TRBJ1-5, with no clear D. This CDR3 has 13 residues. Germline CDR1 and CDR2: SGHDN and FVKESK. Trimming removed 1 base from V and 3 bases from J, with 4 bases in between. CDR3 loop: CASSQGNNQPQHF. The CDR3 nucleotides read TGTGCCAGCAGCCAAGGCAACAATCAGCCCCAGCATTTT.

This chain links TRBV19 with TRBJ2-5, with TRBD1 matching 9 bases. This CDR3 comprises 13 residues. Germline trimming cut 11 bases from V and 3 bases from J; bases unmatched to any gene: 7. CDR1 and CDR2 from the germline V gene are LNHDA and SQIVND (reference sequence). The CDR3 spells CACRDREKETQYF. CDR3 in DNA: TGTGCCTGCCGGGACAGGGAGAAAGAGACCCAGTACTTC.

As DNA, the CDR3 is TGTGCCAGCAGCCGGGACAGGGCTACCGGGGAGCTGTTTTTT. It codes for CASSRDRATGELFF. J is TRBJ2-2 and V is TRBV2, with TRBD1 matching over 9 bases. This CDR3 is built from 14 residues. Per the germline V gene, CDR1 is SNHLY and CDR2 is FYNNEI. V shed 6 bases and J 5 bases; nucleotides not matched to a gene: 4.